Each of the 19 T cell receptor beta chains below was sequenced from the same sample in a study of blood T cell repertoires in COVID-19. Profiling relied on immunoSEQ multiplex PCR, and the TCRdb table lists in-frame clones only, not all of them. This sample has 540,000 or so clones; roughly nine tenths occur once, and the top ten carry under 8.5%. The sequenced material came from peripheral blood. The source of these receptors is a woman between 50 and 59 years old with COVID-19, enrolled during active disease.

The CDR3 loop is CASSVGRREAGTGELFF. CDR3 DNA sequence: TGTGCCAGCAGCGTAGGAAGGAGGGAGGCAGGCACCGGGGAGCTGTTTTTT. The V and J genes are TRBV9 and TRBJ2-2, with D possibly matching TRBD2 (6 bases). Germline V gene data show CDR1 as SGDLS and CDR2 as YYNGEE. There are 17 residues in the CDR3. With 0 bases removed from V and 4 bases from J, the gap between germline ends came to 16 bases.

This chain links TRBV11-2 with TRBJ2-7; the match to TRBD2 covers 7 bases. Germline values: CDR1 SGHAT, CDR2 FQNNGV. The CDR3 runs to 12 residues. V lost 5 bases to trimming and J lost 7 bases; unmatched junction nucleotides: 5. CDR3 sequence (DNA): TGTGCCAGCAGCCAGCACGGGGGGGAGCAGTACTTC. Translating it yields CASSQHGGEQYF.

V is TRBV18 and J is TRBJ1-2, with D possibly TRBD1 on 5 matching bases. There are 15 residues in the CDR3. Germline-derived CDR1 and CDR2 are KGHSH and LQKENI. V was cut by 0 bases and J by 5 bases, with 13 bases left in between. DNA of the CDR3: TGTGCCAGCTCACCACCCGGGACTGGGGTGTATGGCTACACCTTC. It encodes CASSPPGTGVYGYTF.

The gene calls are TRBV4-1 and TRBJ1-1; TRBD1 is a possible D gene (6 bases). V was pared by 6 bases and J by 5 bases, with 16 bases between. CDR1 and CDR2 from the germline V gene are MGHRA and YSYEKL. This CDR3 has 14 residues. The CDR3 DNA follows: TGCGCCAGCAGTTTAGGACAGCTGGAGACTGAAGCTTTCTTT. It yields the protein CASSLGQLETEAFF.

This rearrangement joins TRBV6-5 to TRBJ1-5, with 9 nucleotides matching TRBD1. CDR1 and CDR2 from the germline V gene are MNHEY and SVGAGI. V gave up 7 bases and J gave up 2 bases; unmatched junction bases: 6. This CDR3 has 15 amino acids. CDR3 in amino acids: CASTLDRGGNQPQHF. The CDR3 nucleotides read TGTGCCAGCACCTTGGACAGGGGAGGCAATCAGCCCCAGCATTTT.

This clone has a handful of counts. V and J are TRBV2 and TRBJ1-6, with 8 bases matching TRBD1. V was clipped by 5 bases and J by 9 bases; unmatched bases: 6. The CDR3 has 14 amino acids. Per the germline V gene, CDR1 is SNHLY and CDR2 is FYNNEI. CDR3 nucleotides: TGTGCCAGCAGTCGGACAGGGAGGGGTTCACCCCTCCACTTT. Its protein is CASSRTGRGSPLHF.

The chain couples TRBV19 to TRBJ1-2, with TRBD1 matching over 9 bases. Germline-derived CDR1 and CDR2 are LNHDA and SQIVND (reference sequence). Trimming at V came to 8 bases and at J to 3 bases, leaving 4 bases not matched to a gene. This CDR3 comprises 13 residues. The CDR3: CASQQGADYGYTF. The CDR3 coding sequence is TGTGCCAGTCAACAGGGGGCGGACTATGGCTACACCTTC. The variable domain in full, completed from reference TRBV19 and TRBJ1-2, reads DGGITQSPKYLFRKEGQNVTLSCEQNLNHDAMYWYRQDPGQGLRLIYYSQIVNDFQKGDIAEGYSVSREKKESFPLTVTSAQKNPTAFYLCASQQGADYGYTFGSGTRLTVV.

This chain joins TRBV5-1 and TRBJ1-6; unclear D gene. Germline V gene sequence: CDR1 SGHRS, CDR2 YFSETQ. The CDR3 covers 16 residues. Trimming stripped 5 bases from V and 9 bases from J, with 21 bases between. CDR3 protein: CASRGSRVDSTSPLHF. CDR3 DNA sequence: TGCGCCAGCAGGGGGTCCAGAGTGGACTCTACTTCACCCCTCCACTTT.

The CDR3 loop is CASSLGSRVQTDTQYF. The CDR3, as DNA: TGTGCCAGCAGCTTAGGCAGCAGGGTTCAGACAGATACGCAGTATTTT. The rearrangement uses TRBV7-8 and TRBJ2-3; possibly TRBD1 for D (5 bases). Between the trimmed V and J ends, which lost 1 base and 3 bases, there was a span of 14 bases. The CDR3 covers 16 residues. Germline V gene sequence: CDR1 SGHVS, CDR2 FQNEAQ.

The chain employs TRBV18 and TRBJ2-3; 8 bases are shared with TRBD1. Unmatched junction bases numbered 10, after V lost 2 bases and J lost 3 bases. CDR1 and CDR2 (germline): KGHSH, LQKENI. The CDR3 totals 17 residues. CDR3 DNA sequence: TGTGCCAGCTCACCATCTCGGACAGGGAGTTTAACAGATACGCAGTATTTT. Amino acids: CASSPSRTGSLTDTQYF.

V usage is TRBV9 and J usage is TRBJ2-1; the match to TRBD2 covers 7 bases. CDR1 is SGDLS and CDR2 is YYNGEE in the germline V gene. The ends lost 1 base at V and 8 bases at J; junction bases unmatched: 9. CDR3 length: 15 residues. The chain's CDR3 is CASSVLGGGYDEQFF. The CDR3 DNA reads TGTGCCAGCAGCGTATTGGGCGGGGGTTATGATGAGCAGTTCTTC.

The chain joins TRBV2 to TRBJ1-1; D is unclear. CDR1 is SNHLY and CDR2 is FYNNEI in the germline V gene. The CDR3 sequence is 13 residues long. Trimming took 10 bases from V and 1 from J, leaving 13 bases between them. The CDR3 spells CATKKAGNTEAFF. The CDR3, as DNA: TGTGCCACGAAGAAGGCAGGGAACACTGAAGCTTTCTTT.

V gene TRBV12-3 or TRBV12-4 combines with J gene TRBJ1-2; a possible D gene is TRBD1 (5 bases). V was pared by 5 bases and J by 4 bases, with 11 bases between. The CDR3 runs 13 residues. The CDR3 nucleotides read TGTGCCAGCAGTCAGGACACTCGCTATGGCTACACCTTC. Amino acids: CASSQDTRYGYTF.

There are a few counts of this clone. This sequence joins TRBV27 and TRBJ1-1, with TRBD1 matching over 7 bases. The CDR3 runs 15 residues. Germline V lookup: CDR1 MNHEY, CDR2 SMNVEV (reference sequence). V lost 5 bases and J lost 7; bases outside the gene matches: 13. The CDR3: CASSAYSTGRNEAFF. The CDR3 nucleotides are TGTGCCAGCAGTGCCTACTCGACAGGGAGAAATGAAGCTTTCTTT.

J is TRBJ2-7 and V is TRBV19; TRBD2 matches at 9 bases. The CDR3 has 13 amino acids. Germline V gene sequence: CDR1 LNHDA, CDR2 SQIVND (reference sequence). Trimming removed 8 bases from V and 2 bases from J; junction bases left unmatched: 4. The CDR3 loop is CASASGEAYEQYF. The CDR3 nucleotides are TGTGCCAGTGCTAGCGGGGAGGCCTACGAGCAGTACTTC.

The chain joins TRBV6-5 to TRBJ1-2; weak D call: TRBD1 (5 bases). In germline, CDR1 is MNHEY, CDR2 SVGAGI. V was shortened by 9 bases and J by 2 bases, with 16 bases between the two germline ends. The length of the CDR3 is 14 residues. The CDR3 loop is CASTGSPRNYGYTF. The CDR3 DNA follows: TGTGCCAGTACAGGATCCCCCCGAAACTATGGCTACACCTTC.

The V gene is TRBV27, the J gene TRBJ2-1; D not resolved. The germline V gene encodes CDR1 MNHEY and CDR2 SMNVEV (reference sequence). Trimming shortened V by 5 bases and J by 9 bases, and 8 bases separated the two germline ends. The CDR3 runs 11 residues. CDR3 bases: TGTGCCAGCAGTAGCGTAGGTGAGCAGTTCTTC. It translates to CASSSVGEQFF.

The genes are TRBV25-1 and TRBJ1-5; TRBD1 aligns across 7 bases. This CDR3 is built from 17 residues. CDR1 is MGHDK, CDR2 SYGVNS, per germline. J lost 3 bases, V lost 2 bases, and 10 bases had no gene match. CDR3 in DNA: TGTGCCAGCAGTGAAATTGGGGGACAGCCCCCCAATCAGCCCCAGCATTTT. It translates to CASSEIGGQPPNQPQHF.

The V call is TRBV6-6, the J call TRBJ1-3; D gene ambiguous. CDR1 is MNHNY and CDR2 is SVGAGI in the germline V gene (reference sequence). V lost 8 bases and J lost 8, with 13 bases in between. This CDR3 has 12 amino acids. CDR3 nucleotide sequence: TGTGCCAGCGCTTTGGAGCGGGACACCATATATTTT. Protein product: CASALERDTIYF.